This T cell receptor beta chain is from a study of cytotoxic CD8 clonotypes in ibrutinib-treated CLL. Method: immunoSEQ multiplex PCR; TCRdb's copy keeps in-frame clones and lacks some. This sample has about 85,000 clones, with 70% to 80% found just once. V was clipped by 1 base and J by 9 bases; unmatched bases: 14. The CDR3 covers 16 residues. CDR1 is SGHTA, CDR2 FQGNSA, per germline. This sequence joins TRBV7-2 and TRBJ2-7; 8 bases align to TRBD1. The receptor comes from a human donor with chronic lymphocytic leukemia. The sequencing here drew on PBMCs, taken after 12 months of ibrutinib treatment. The CDR3 region is CASSLGLLDRGSGQYF. The CDR3 region has the DNA TGTGCCAGCAGCTTAGGGCTGTTAGACAGGGGATCCGGGCAGTACTTC.